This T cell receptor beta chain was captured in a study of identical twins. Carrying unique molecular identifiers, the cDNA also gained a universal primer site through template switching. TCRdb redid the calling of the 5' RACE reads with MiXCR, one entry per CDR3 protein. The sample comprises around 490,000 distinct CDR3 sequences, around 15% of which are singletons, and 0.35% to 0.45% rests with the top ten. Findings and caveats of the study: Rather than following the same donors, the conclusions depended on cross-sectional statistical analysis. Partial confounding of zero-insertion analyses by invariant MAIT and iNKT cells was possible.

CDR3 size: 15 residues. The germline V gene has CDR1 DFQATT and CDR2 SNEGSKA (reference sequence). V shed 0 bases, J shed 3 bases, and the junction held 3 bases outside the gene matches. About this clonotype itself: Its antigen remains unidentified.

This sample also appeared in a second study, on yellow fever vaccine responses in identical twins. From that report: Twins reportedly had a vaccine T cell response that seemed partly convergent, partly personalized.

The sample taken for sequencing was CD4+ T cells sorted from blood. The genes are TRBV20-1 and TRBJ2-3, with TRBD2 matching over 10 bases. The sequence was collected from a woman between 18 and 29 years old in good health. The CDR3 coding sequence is TGCAGTGCTAGAGATATACTAGCGGGGACAGATACGCAGTATTTT. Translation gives CSARDILAGTDTQYF.